This entry describes one T cell receptor (beta chain). This entry belongs to a study of control samples from healthy donors and cancer patients. Clones were read by immunoSEQ multiplex PCR, and TCRdb kept only the in-frame ones, dropping some. This table has approximately 72,000 clones, around nine tenths appearing once. Germline V gene lookup returns CDR1 LNHDA and CDR2 SQIVND (reference sequence). CDR3 length equals 13 residues. Trimming cost V 11 bases and J 10 bases, with 20 bases left between them. The specimen sequenced was blood. This chain connects TRBV19 to TRBJ1-4; D is ambiguous. The clonotype comes from a man aged 50-60 years in good health. In nucleotides, the CDR3 is TGTGCCGTTGCCCACACCGTGGGTCGAAAACTGTTTTTT. This gives the protein CAVAHTVGRKLFF.